What follows describes a single T cell receptor beta chain. Other DNA sequences in this specimen translate into the identical CDR3. This CDR3 is 13 amino acids long. Germline V gene lookup returns CDR1 SGDLS and CDR2 YYNGEE. Trimming left V 0 bases short and J 6 bases short, with 10 bases between. The data were taken from a study of shared clonotypes between healthy human individuals. Across the study: For every donor, three CD4 naive, three CD4 memory, two CD8 naive and one CD8 memory plates were used.

Each sorted subset replicate got 200 ng genomic DNA, 25,000 to 35,000 genomes. Method: immunoSEQ multiplex PCR; TCRdb's copy keeps in-frame clones and lacks some. Of 1.5 million to 2.5 million clones detected, about 95% appear once; the ten largest clones hold less than 1.5%. Naive-designated CD8 cells lacked CD45RO, were positively enriched for CCR7, and omitted terminally differentiated effector memory CD45RA+ cells. The origin of this receptor is a man between 18 and 29 years old in good health. The V call is TRBV9, the J call TRBJ2-7; a possible D gene is TRBD1 (5 bases). The sequenced sample was naive CD8+ T cells sorted from blood. The DNA of the CDR3 is TGTGCCAGCAGCGTAGGTGCAGGGTCCGAGCAGTACTTC. This gives the protein CASSVGAGSEQYF.